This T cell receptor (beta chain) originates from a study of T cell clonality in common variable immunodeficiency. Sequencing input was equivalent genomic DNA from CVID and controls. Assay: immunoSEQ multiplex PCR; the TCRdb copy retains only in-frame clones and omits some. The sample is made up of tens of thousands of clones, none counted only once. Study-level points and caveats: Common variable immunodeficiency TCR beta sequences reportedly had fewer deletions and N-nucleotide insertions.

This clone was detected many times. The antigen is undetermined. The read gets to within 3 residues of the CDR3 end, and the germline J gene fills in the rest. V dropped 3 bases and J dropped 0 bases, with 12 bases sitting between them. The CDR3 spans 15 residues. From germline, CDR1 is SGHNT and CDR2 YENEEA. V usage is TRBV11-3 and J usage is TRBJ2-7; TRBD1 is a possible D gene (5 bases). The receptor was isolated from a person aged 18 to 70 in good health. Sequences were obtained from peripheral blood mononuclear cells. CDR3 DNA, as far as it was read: TGTGCCAGCAGCTTCAGGGCAGGGCACTCCTACGAG. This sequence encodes CASSFRAGHSYE. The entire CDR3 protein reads CASSFRAGHSYEQYF.